The next 17 T cell receptor beta chains were all read from a single sample in a study of T cell responses to AZD1222 COVID-19 vaccine. The method was immunoSEQ multiplex PCR; TCRdb's version includes in-frame clones alone and lacks a portion of them. The table lists roughly 66,000 clones, about four fifths of them singletons. The specimen was peripheral blood, collected on day 0 of AZD1222 vaccination. The receptors stem from an adult in good health.

The J gene is TRBJ1-1, the V gene TRBV27; 9 bases are shared with TRBD1. The CDR3 extends over 15 amino acids. After removal of 7 bases from V and 1 base from J, the junction contained 7 bases not matched to a gene. Germline assignment: CDR1 MNHEY and CDR2 SMNVEV (reference sequence). The DNA of the CDR3 is TGTGCCAGCACGGACAGGGGCAGGGGGAACACTGAAGCTTTCTTT. The encoded protein is CASTDRGRGNTEAFF.

The rearrangement joins TRBV9 to TRBJ1-6; D is undetermined. CDR3 size: 13 residues. CDR1 is SGDLS, CDR2 YYNGEE, per germline. V lost 1 base and J 7 bases, leaving 6 bases between the germline ends. The CDR3 protein is CASSVRSNSPLHF. CDR3 nucleotides: TGTGCCAGCAGCGTACGGTCAAATTCACCCCTCCACTTT.

This sequence joins TRBV5-6 and TRBJ2-5; 8 nucleotides match TRBD2. The V segment lost 0 bases and the J segment 2 bases; nucleotides outside the gene matches: 9. The CDR3 extends over 17 amino acids. Germline V gene lookup returns CDR1 SGHDT and CDR2 YYEEEE. CDR3 coding DNA: TGTGCCAGCAGCTTGGCCGGAGGCGGGGGGCCACAAGAGACCCAGTACTTC. Amino acid sequence: CASSLAGGGGPQETQYF.

The CDR3 loop reads CASSSGGQGGLIDEQFF. CDR3 nucleotides: TGCGCCAGCAGCTCCGGAGGGCAGGGTGGACTTATTGATGAGCAGTTCTTC. This rearrangement joins TRBV5-1 to TRBJ2-1; a possible D gene is TRBD2 (6 bases). Trimming left V 3 bases short and J 8 bases short, with 24 bases between. The CDR3 is made up of 17 amino acids. Germline CDR1 is SGHRS and CDR2 is YFSETQ.

This clone was counted once. The chain has TRBV4-1 and TRBJ2-7; 7 positions match TRBD1. The length of the CDR3 is 14 residues. Trimming removed 1 base from V and 2 bases from J; junction bases left unmatched: 2. Germline V gene lookup returns CDR1 MGHRA and CDR2 YSYEKL. The chain's CDR3 is CASSQGQGAYEQYF. The DNA of the CDR3 is TGCGCCAGCAGCCAAGGACAGGGAGCCTACGAGCAGTACTTC.

CDR3 amino acids: CASSSTTDTQYF. For the CDR3, the DNA is TGCGCCAGCAGCTCGACTACAGATACGCAGTATTTT. The gene calls are TRBV10-1 and TRBJ2-3; no definite D call. The V end lost 6 bases, the J end lost 3 bases, and 7 bases lay between the germline ends. Germline loops: CDR1 WNHNN, CDR2 SYGVQD (reference sequence). The CDR3 has 12 residues.

As DNA, the CDR3 is TGTGCCAGCAGTGGCAGGGGGGCCGGAGAAAAACTGTTTTTT. It is translated as CASSGRGAGEKLFF. This rearrangement joins TRBV2 to TRBJ1-4; 7 bases line up with TRBD1. CDR1 and CDR2 (germline): SNHLY, FYNNEI. The CDR3 length is 14 residues. The J segment lost 8 bases and the V segment lost 4 bases, leaving 7 bases of the junction unmatched. The whole variable domain, remainder taken from reference TRBV2 and TRBJ1-4, is EPEVTQTPSHQVTQMGQEVILRCVPISNHLYFYWYRQILGQKVEFLVSFYNNEISEKSEIFDDQFSVERPDGSNFTLKIRSTKLEDSAMYFCASSGRGAGEKLFFGSGTQLSVL.

This CDR3 reads CASTRWGRTEAFF. For the CDR3, the DNA is TGTGCCAGCACCCGATGGGGCAGGACTGAAGCTTTCTTT. This chain links TRBV5-4 with TRBJ1-1; a weak D match, TRBD1 (5 bases). V shed 6 bases and J shed 5 bases, with 14 bases lying between them. CDR1 is SGHNT and CDR2 is YYREEE in the germline V gene (reference sequence). The CDR3 is 13 residues long.

CDR3 amino acids: CASCQNGPIYGYTF. CDR3 coding DNA: TGCGCCAGCTGTCAGAACGGGCCAATCTATGGCTACACCTTC. The chain uses TRBV5-1 and TRBJ1-2; D gene unclear. Germline V gene data show CDR1 as SGHRS and CDR2 as YFSETQ. The length of the CDR3 is 14 residues. V lost 7 bases to trimming and J lost 4 bases, with 17 bases between them.

V is TRBV7-8 and J is TRBJ2-7; 9 bases are shared with TRBD1. Germline CDR1 SGHVS, CDR2 FQNEAQ. Trimming at V came to 1 base and at J to 7 bases, leaving 8 bases not matched to a gene. The CDR3 has 15 residues. The CDR3 DNA follows: TGTGCCAGCAGCTTAGGAGGGACAGGGTCATGGGAGCAGTACTTC. It specifies CASSLGGTGSWEQYF.

The genes are TRBV15 and TRBJ1-5, with a weak D call TRBD1 (5 bases). The CDR3 covers 14 residues. With 4 bases removed from V and 4 bases from J, the gap between germline ends came to 11 bases. CDR1 and CDR2 from the germline V gene are LNHNV and YYDKDF (reference sequence). CDR3 protein: CATSTPTVNQPQHF. In DNA, the CDR3 is TGTGCCACCAGCACCCCGACAGTGAATCAGCCCCAGCATTTT.

The V call is TRBV4-3, the J call TRBJ1-2; D might be TRBD1 (6 bases). The V end lost 0 bases, the J end lost 3 bases, and 11 bases lay between the germline ends. There are 15 residues in the CDR3. Germline values: CDR1 LGHNA, CDR2 YSLEER. CDR3 in amino acids: CASSQDAGADYGYTF. As DNA, the CDR3 is TGCGCCAGCAGCCAAGACGCGGGGGCGGACTATGGCTACACCTTC.

This sequence joins TRBV11-2 and TRBJ2-4, with D hard to call. The CDR3 runs 14 residues. V lost 5 bases and J lost 7, with 15 bases in between. Looked up from germline, CDR1 is SGHAT and CDR2 is FQNNGV. CDR3 loop: CASSPGEAGNIQYF. Here the CDR3 DNA reads TGTGCCAGCAGCCCCGGCGAGGCCGGGAACATTCAGTACTTC.

The gene calls are TRBV30 and TRBJ1-5; 9 nucleotides line up with TRBD1. After removal of 5 bases from V and 7 bases from J, the junction contained 6 bases not matched to a gene. CDR1 GTSNPN and CDR2 SVGIG come from the germline V gene (reference sequence). The length of the CDR3 is 13 residues. Here the CDR3 DNA reads TGTGCCTGGGCTACTACAGGGGGCCAGCCCCAGCATTTT. Protein sequence: CAWATTGGQPQHF.

J is TRBJ1-3 and V is TRBV7-8; 9 bases map to TRBD1. Germline V gives CDR1 SGHVS, CDR2 FQNEAQ. The CDR3 runs to 17 residues. J gave up 1 base and V 0 bases, and 4 bases lay outside the gene matches. CDR3 coding DNA: TGTGCCAGCAGCTTAGCGTTACAGGGGGCGTCTGGAAACACCATATATTTT. Protein sequence: CASSLALQGASGNTIYF.

J is TRBJ2-3 and V is TRBV18; either TRBD1 or TRBD2 may fit D (6 bases each). The CDR3 is 19 residues long. Germline V CDR1 and CDR2: KGHSH, LQKENI. With 3 bases removed from V and 2 bases from J, the gap between germline ends came to 24 bases. CDR3 sequence: CASSPYRPGDFNFTDTQYF. In DNA form, the CDR3 reads TGTGCCAGCTCACCGTATCGGCCAGGGGACTTTAACTTCACAGATACGCAGTATTTT.

The chain combines TRBV18 with TRBJ2-3; TRBD1 agrees at 7 bases. The germline V gene has CDR1 KGHSH and CDR2 LQKENI. The CDR3 sequence is 15 residues long. V was pared by 4 bases and J by 3 bases, with 7 bases of the junction left unmatched. CDR3 region: CASSLVAGGTDTQYF. CDR3 coding DNA: TGTGCCAGCTCACTCGTGGCAGGGGGAACAGATACGCAGTATTTT.